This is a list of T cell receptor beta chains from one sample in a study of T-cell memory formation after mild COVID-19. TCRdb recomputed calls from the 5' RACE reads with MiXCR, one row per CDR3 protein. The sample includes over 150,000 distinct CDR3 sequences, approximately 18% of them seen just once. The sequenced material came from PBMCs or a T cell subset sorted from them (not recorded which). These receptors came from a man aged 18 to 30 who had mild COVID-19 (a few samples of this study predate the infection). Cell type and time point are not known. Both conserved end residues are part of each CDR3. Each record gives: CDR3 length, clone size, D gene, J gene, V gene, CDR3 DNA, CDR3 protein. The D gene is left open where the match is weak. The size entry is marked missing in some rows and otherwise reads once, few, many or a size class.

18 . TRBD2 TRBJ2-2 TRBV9 TGTGCCAGCAGCGAGGGACTAGCGGGGGCGGTTGGCACCGGGGAGCTGTTTTTT CASSEGLAGAVGTGELFF
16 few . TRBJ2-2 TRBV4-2 TGTGCCAGCAGCCTAACGGGAGATAGAATAACCGGGGAGCTGTTTTTT CASSLTGDRITGELFF
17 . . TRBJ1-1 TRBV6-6 TGTGCCAGCAGTTACTCGATCCCGGTGTTCATGAACACTGAAGCTTTCTTT CASSYSIPVFMNTEAFF
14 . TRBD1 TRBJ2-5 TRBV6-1 TGTGCCAGCAGTACTCGACAGGGGCGAGAGACCCAGTACTTC CASSTRQGRETQYF
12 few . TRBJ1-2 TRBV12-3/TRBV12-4 TGTGCCAGCAGCCGGGACCGGCAAGGCTACACCTTC CASSRDRQGYTF
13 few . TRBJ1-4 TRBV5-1 TGCGCCAGCTTGGACACCTTTAATGAAAAACTGTTTTTT CASLDTFNEKLFF
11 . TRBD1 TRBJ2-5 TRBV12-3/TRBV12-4 TGTGCCAGCAGTACAGGGGGTTGGGGGTACTTC CASSTGGWGYF
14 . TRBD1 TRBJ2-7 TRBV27 TGTGCCAGCAGTTCCCCGGGACAGAGTTACGAGCAGTACTTC CASSSPGQSYEQYF
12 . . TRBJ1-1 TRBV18 TGTGCCAGCTCTGAGGGGTACACTGAAGCTTTCTTT CASSEGYTEAFF
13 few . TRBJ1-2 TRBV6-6 TGTGCCAGCAGCCCTAGCGGTAACTATGGCTACACCTTC CASSPSGNYGYTF
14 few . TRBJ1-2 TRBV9 TGTGCCAGCAGCGCTTCCGGGACCTCCGATAGCTACACCTTC CASSASGTSDSYTF
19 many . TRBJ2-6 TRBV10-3 TGTGCCATCAGTGAGCAGCCGGGAACGCACCTCCCTGGGGCCAACGTCCTGACTTTC CAISEQPGTHLPGANVLTF
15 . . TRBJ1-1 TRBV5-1 TGCGCCAGCAGCTTGGAGGGCAGCCCGAACACTGAAGCTTTCTTT CASSLEGSPNTEAFF
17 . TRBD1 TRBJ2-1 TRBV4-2 TGTGCCAGCAGCCTTCCCAGGGGGCAGGGAGCCTACAATGAGCAGTTCTTC CASSLPRGQGAYNEQFF
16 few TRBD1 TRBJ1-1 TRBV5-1 TGCGCCAGCAGCTCCGGACAGGGACAGGCGAGCACTGAAGCTTTCTTT CASSSGQGQASTEAFF
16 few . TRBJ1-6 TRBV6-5 TGTGCCAGCAGCTCAACCGGGACAATATATAATTCACCCCTCCACTTT CASSSTGTIYNSPLHF
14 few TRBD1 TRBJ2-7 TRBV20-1 TGCAGTGCTACGGGCCGGGACAGGGTCTACGAGCAGTACTTC CSATGRDRVYEQYF
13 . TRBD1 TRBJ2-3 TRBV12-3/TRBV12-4 TGTGCCAGCACCAAGGGACAGGGGGATACGCAGTATTTT CASTKGQGDTQYF
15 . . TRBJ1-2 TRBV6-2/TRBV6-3 TGTGCCAGTCTCTCAGTCCGATCTTCTAACTATGGCTACACCTTC CASLSVRSSNYGYTF
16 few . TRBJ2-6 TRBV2 TGTGCCAGCAGTGATTTTTCAGGGGCTGGGGCCAACGTCCTGACTTTC CASSDFSGAGANVLTF
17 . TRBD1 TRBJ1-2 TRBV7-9 TGTGCCAGCAGCCCCACCCCCAGGACAGGGGGTAACTATGGCTACACCTTC CASSPTPRTGGNYGYTF
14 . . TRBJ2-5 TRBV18 TGTGCCAGCTCCCCAGCAGGGATGAAAGAGACCCAGTACTTC CASSPAGMKETQYF
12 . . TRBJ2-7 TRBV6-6 TGTGCCAGCAGTGGACTGGGGGAGGAGCAGTACTTC CASSGLGEEQYF
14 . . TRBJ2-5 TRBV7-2 TGTGCCAGCAGTTTCCCGGGGTTTCGGGAGACCCAGTACTTC CASSFPGFRETQYF
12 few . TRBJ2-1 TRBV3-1 TGTGCCAGCAGTTACTCCAACAATGAGCAGTTCTTC CASSYSNNEQFF
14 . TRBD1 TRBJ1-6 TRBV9 TGTGCCAGCAGCGGGGGACAGGGAGGCTCACCCCTCCACTTT CASSGGQGGSPLHF
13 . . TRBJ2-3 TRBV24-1 TGTGCCACCGGGTATGTCGGCACAGATACGCAGTATTTT CATGYVGTDTQYF
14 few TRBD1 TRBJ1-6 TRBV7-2 TGTGCCAGCAGCTTCCGGGACAGAAATTCACCCCTCCACTTT CASSFRDRNSPLHF
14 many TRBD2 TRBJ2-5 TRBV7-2 TGTGCCAGCAGCTTAGTCGGCGGGGGAGAGACCCAGTACTTC CASSLVGGGETQYF
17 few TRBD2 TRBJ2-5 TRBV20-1 TGCAGTGCTAGCACCGGGACTAGCGGGGTATTTCAAGAGACCCAGTACTTC CSASTGTSGVFQETQYF
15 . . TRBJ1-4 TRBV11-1 TGTGCCAGCAGCGTAAACGGCAGGGGCAATGAAAAACTGTTTTTT CASSVNGRGNEKLFF
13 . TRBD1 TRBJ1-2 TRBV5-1 TGCGCCAGCAGCTGGGACAGGGCCTATGGCTACACCTTC CASSWDRAYGYTF
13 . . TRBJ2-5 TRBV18 TGTGCCAGCTCCCAGGACATTCAAGAGACCCAGTACTTC CASSQDIQETQYF
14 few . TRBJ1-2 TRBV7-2 TGTGCCAGCAGCCCCTCAGGGTCGAACTATGGCTACACCTTC CASSPSGSNYGYTF
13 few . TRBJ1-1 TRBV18 TGTGCCAGCTCACCAGACATGAACACTGAAGCTTTCTTT CASSPDMNTEAFF
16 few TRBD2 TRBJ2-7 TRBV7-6 TGTGCCAGCACTAGTTTAGCGGGGGGGCGTGTAAACGAGCAGTACTTC CASTSLAGGRVNEQYF
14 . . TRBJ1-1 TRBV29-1 TGCAGCGTGGGAGGGCAGGGCTGGAGCACTGAAGCTTTCTTT CSVGGQGWSTEAFF
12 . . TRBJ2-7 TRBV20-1 TGCAGTGCTAGTTGGCAGGGCCCCGAGCAGTACTTC CSASWQGPEQYF
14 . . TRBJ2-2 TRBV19 TGTGCCAGTCTCCTCCTTGCGGGAACCGGGGAGCTGTTTTTT CASLLLAGTGELFF
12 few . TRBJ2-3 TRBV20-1 TGCAGTGCTAGCTCGCCGGGGGATACGCAGTATTTT CSASSPGDTQYF
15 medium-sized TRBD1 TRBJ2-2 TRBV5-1 TGCGCCAGCAGCTTCCGGACAGGGGCGACTGGGGAGCTGTTTTTT CASSFRTGATGELFF
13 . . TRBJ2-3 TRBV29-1 TGCAGCGTTGAGCCGCAACAGGGAGATACGCAGTATTTT CSVEPQQGDTQYF
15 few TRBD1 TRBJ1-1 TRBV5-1 TGCGCCAGCAGCCGGGACAGCCTTATGAACACTGAAGCTTTCTTT CASSRDSLMNTEAFF
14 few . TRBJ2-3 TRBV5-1 TGCGCCAGCAGCCTGGGACCAGCCCCAGATACGCAGTATTTT CASSLGPAPDTQYF
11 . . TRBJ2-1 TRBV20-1 TGCAGTGCTAGTCCCTTCGATGAGCAGTTCTTC CSASPFDEQFF
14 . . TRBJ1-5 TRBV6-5 TGTGCCAGCAGGCCCGGACAGAGCAATCAGCCCCAGCATTTT CASRPGQSNQPQHF
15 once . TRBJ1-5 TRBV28 TGTGCCAGCGGCACCCCGGGAGGGGGCAATCAGCCCCAGCATTTT CASGTPGGGNQPQHF
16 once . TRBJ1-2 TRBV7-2 TGTGCCAGCAGCTTATTGGATAGCTGGGGCTTTTATGGCTACACCTTC CASSLLDSWGFYGYTF